These 24 T cell receptor beta chains were sequenced from one sample in a study of blood T cell repertoires in COVID-19. This table comes from immunoSEQ multiplex PCR, and its TCRdb copy is limited to in-frame clones, with some not included. Of about 280,000 clones in the sample, roughly 90% are singletons; the top ten hold 9.4%. The sample consisted of peripheral blood. Receptor source: a man younger than 35 with active or convalescent COVID-19.

This clone was observed once. V and J are TRBV7-9 and TRBJ1-4; possibly TRBD1 for D (6 bases). V was clipped by 5 bases and J by 3 bases, with 13 bases between them. Germline CDR1 and CDR2: SEHNR and FQNEAQ (reference sequence). The CDR3 spans 15 residues. DNA for the CDR3: TGTGCCAGCAGCCCAACGACAGGATCTAATGAAAAACTGTTTTTT. It encodes CASSPTTGSNEKLFF. The full variable domain, completed using reference TRBV7-9 and TRBJ1-4, is DTGVSQNPRHKITKRGQNVTFRCDPISEHNRLYWYRQTLGQGPEFLTYFQNEAQLEKSRLLSDRFSAERPKGSFSTLEIQRTEQGDSAMYLCASSPTTGSNEKLFFGSGTQLSVL.

This chain links TRBV6-5 with TRBJ1-6; D remains ambiguous. This CDR3 is 13 amino acids long. Trimming removed 7 bases at V and 9 bases at J, with 13 bases between. Germline loops: CDR1 MNHEY, CDR2 SVGAGI. The CDR3 coding sequence is TGTGCCAGCACTGCAGATACACCTTCACCCCTCCACTTT. Its protein product is CASTADTPSPLHF.

The chain combines TRBV29-1 with TRBJ2-3; the match to TRBD2 covers 9 bases. The V gene end was trimmed by 7 bases and the J gene end by 4 bases; junction bases not matched to a gene: 9. The CDR3 extends over 14 amino acids. Germline V gene data show CDR1 as SQVTM and CDR2 as ANQGSEA. CDR3 bases: TGCAGCGCCGTAGCGGGGGTCCTCCCAGATACGCAGTATTTT. It translates to CSAVAGVLPDTQYF.

This clone was seen just once. The chain carries TRBV3-1 (or the pseudogene TRBV3-2) and TRBJ2-3; 8 nucleotides match TRBD2. Losses at the gene ends were 1 base for V and 6 bases for J; bases not matched to a gene: 12. In germline, CDR1 is LGHDT, CDR2 YNNKEL (reference sequence). There are 17 residues in the CDR3. The chain's CDR3 is CASSQGPGGGRNDTQYF. CDR3 nucleotide sequence: TGTGCCAGCAGCCAAGGTCCGGGCGGGGGGAGGAACGATACGCAGTATTTT.

Here the CDR3 reads CTSSLGLAGGPPPGQYF. CDR3 DNA sequence: TGCACCAGCAGCCTGGGACTAGCGGGGGGCCCACCTCCCGGGCAGTACTTC. The genes are TRBV1 and TRBJ2-7; the table's D call TRBD2 went unverified against the DNA. TRBV1 is a pseudogene. The CDR3 is 17 amino acids.

The chain couples TRBV3-1 (or the pseudogene TRBV3-2) to TRBJ1-2; 7 bases align to TRBD1. The CDR3 extends over 14 amino acids. The germline V gene encodes CDR1 LGHDT and CDR2 YNNKEL (reference sequence). With V trimmed by 4 bases and J by 0 bases, 2 bases remained unmatched. The DNA for the CDR3 is TGTGCCAGCAGCCCCGGGACAGCTAACTATGGCTACACCTTC. Its translation is CASSPGTANYGYTF.

This clone appeared a single time. The V gene is TRBV18, the J gene TRBJ2-2; TRBD2 matches at 9 bases. V was clipped by 3 bases and J by 4 bases; unmatched bases: 12. Germline CDR1 is KGHSH and CDR2 is LQKENI. The CDR3 is 18 residues long. As DNA, the CDR3 is TGTGCCAGCTCACCCCGGGGTAGCGGGGGCCCTGCCACCGGGGAGCTGTTTTTT. Amino acid sequence: CASSPRGSGGPATGELFF.

The V and J genes are TRBV5-1 and TRBJ1-1, with TRBD1 as a possible D gene (5 bases). This CDR3 contains 16 residues. Germline assignment: CDR1 SGHRS and CDR2 YFSETQ. Trimming took 3 bases from V and 6 from J, leaving 21 bases between them. CDR3 amino acids: CASSYGAGLIIAEAFF. CDR3 bases: TGCGCCAGCAGCTATGGGGCAGGGTTGATAATCGCTGAAGCTTTCTTT.

V and J are TRBV7-8 and TRBJ2-5; D might be TRBD2 (6 bases). Germline-derived CDR1 and CDR2 are SGHVS and FQNEAQ. The CDR3 contains 18 residues. Trimming removed 2 bases from V and 4 bases from J, with 23 bases in between. CDR3 sequence: CASSLRYGGGFYGETQYF. CDR3 bases: TGTGCCAGCAGCTTAAGATACGGGGGAGGATTTTATGGAGAGACCCAGTACTTC.

The gene calls are TRBV7-9 and TRBJ2-5; D may be TRBD1 (5 bases). The CDR3 extends over 14 amino acids. Germline V lookup: CDR1 SEHNR, CDR2 FQNEAQ (reference sequence). Trimming took off 2 bases at V and 5 bases at J, with 12 bases between the two ends. CDR3 DNA sequence: TGTGCCAGCAGCTTACAGGGTTTAGGTGAGACCCAGTACTTC. Its translation is CASSLQGLGETQYF.

V and J are TRBV2 and TRBJ1-6, with 9 bases identical to TRBD1. V dropped 6 bases and J dropped 7; count of bases not matched to a gene: 7. This CDR3 is 15 amino acids long. Germline V gives CDR1 SNHLY, CDR2 FYNNEI. The CDR3 sequence: CASRNTGTGNSPLHF. The CDR3 DNA follows: TGTGCCAGCAGGAACACCGGGACAGGGAATTCACCCCTCCACTTT. Full variable domain (remainder filled in from reference TRBV2 and TRBJ1-6): EPEVTQTPSHQVTQMGQEVILRCVPISNHLYFYWYRQILGQKVEFLVSFYNNEISEKSEIFDDQFSVERPDGSNFTLKIRSTKLEDSAMYFCASRNTGTGNSPLHFGNGTRLTVT.

J is TRBJ2-3 and V is TRBV5-4, with 14 bases that match TRBD2. CDR1 and CDR2 (germline): SGHNT, YYREEE (reference sequence). V lost 6 bases and J lost 2; bases outside the gene matches: 8. CDR3 length equals 17 residues. CDR3 DNA sequence: TGTGCCAGCAACATCCCGGGACTAGCGGGGGCCACAGATACGCAGTATTTT. Amino acid sequence: CASNIPGLAGATDTQYF.

The chain uses TRBV27 and TRBJ2-3; TRBD2 matches at 8 bases. Trimming took 2 bases from V and 6 from J; bases not matched to a gene: 7. Germline lookup yields CDR1 MNHEY and CDR2 SMNVEV (reference sequence). The CDR3 runs to 15 residues. The CDR3 nucleotides read TGTGCCAGCAGTTTAGGGGCGGGGGGCAGGGATACGCAGTATTTT. Its translation: CASSLGAGGRDTQYF.

V gene TRBV5-6 combines with J gene TRBJ2-3, with D perhaps matching TRBD2 (5 bases). The CDR3 is 12 amino acids. The germline V gene encodes CDR1 SGHDT and CDR2 YYEEEE. V was clipped by 3 bases and J by 5 bases, with 7 bases between them. The CDR3 coding sequence is TGTGCCAGCAGCTCCGGACTAGATACGCAGTATTTT. It is translated as CASSSGLDTQYF.

The chain has TRBV2 and TRBJ2-3; weak D call: TRBD1 (5 bases). The CDR3 sequence is 16 residues long. In germline, CDR1 is SNHLY, CDR2 FYNNEI. The germline V and J ends were trimmed by 3 bases and 1 base, with 14 bases remaining between them. CDR3 DNA: TGTGCCAGCAGTGATGGGGCAGCCAGACGCACAGATACGCAGTATTTT. Protein product: CASSDGAARRTDTQYF.

This clone was recorded once. The chain recombines TRBV5-1 with TRBJ2-3, with TRBD2 matching over 7 bases. Losses at the gene ends were 4 bases for V and 2 bases for J; bases not matched to a gene: 13. Germline V CDR1 and CDR2: SGHRS, YFSETQ. The CDR3 is 17 amino acids. CDR3 DNA sequence: TGCGCCAGCAGCCAGTGGGAGGGTCCCCTAAACACAGATACGCAGTATTTT. This translates into CASSQWEGPLNTDTQYF.

The rearrangement links TRBV6-5 to TRBJ2-5, with 7 positions matching TRBD1. The germline V gene has CDR1 MNHEY and CDR2 SVGAGI. CDR3 length: 15 amino acids. The V segment lost 7 bases and the J segment 3 bases; nucleotides outside the gene matches: 11. The CDR3 region has the DNA TGTGCCAGCACTCAAGGGGACAGCAACAAAGAGACCCAGTACTTC. This gives the protein CASTQGDSNKETQYF.

The chain employs TRBV9 and TRBJ1-2, with 7 nucleotides matching TRBD1. From germline, CDR1 is SGDLS and CDR2 YYNGEE. The ends lost 2 bases at V and 0 bases at J; junction bases unmatched: 4. The CDR3 has 15 residues. The DNA for the CDR3 is TGTGCCAGCAGCGTCGGGACAGCTACTAACTATGGCTACACCTTC. Protein product: CASSVGTATNYGYTF.

The chain links TRBV15 to TRBJ1-5; TRBD1 is a possible D gene (5 bases). Trimming took off 0 bases at V and 0 bases at J, with 12 bases between the two ends. The CDR3 spans 17 residues. Germline CDR1 and CDR2: LNHNV and YYDKDF (reference sequence). CDR3 nucleotides: TGTGCCACCAGCAGAGATTTGGCAGGACATAGCAATCAGCCCCAGCATTTT. Its translation is CATSRDLAGHSNQPQHF.

This chain uses TRBV4-1 with TRBJ2-1; 8 bases line up with TRBD2. The CDR3 runs 17 residues. Germline V gives CDR1 MGHRA, CDR2 YSYEKL. Trimming at V came to 0 bases and at J to 8 bases, leaving 12 bases not matched to a gene. CDR3 region: CASSQEPSGSLNHEQFF. For the CDR3, the DNA is TGCGCCAGCAGCCAAGAGCCTAGCGGGTCACTAAATCATGAGCAGTTCTTC.

The chain has TRBV5-1 and TRBJ2-7; the D gene is possibly TRBD1 (8 bases). The CDR3 totals 15 residues. The V end lost 4 bases, the J end lost 2 bases, and 16 bases lay between the germline ends. In germline, CDR1 is SGHRS, CDR2 YFSETQ. The CDR3 sequence: CASSAYRGGTYEQYF. CDR3 sequence (DNA): TGCGCCAGCAGCGCTTACAGGGGGGGGACCTACGAGCAGTACTTC.

V usage is TRBV11-2 and J usage is TRBJ1-1; D unclear. Trimming removed 1 base from V and 0 bases from J, with 9 bases in between. The CDR3 covers 15 residues. Germline V lookup: CDR1 SGHAT, CDR2 FQNNGV. Written as DNA, the CDR3 is TGTGCCAGCAGCTTAGGGGCATATTTGAACACTGAAGCTTTCTTT. It translates to CASSLGAYLNTEAFF.

The chain employs TRBV7-9 and TRBJ1-5, with D possibly TRBD1 on 5 matching bases. Trimming left V 0 bases short and J 0 bases short, with 9 bases between. The CDR3 sequence is 16 residues long. Germline V CDR1 and CDR2: SEHNR, FQNEAQ (reference sequence). DNA for the CDR3: TGTGCCAGCAGCTTAGCGGGGGGAGGTAGCAATCAGCCCCAGCATTTT. This translates into CASSLAGGGSNQPQHF.

V is TRBV11-2 and J is TRBJ2-7, with 9 bases matching TRBD1. With V trimmed by 1 base and J by 2 bases, 12 bases remained unmatched. CDR1 and CDR2 from the germline V gene are SGHAT and FQNNGV. CDR3 length equals 18 residues. The CDR3 region has the DNA TGTGCCAGCAGCTTAGCCCGGACAGGGGACTCCCGGGCCTACGAGCAGTACTTC. Encoded protein: CASSLARTGDSRAYEQYF.